This T cell receptor (beta chain) emerged from a study of blood T cell repertoires in COVID-19. Overall study context: From T cells, B-cell-depleted T cells, or PBMCs came the material, which was cDNA or gDNA.

Method: immunoSEQ multiplex PCR; TCRdb's copy keeps in-frame clones and lacks some. The table records 250,000 to 300,000 clones, roughly 80% of them present only once. The receptor comes from a man in his sixties with acute or convalescent COVID-19. The sample consisted of peripheral blood.

The CDR3 DNA follows: TGCAGCGTTGAATTGCTAGCGGGGGAGACCCAGTACTTC. Translating gives CSVELLAGETQYF. This chain links TRBV29-1 with TRBJ2-5; 9 bases line up with TRBD2. CDR3 length equals 13 residues. J lost 5 bases, V lost 2 bases, and 3 bases had no gene match. Germline CDR1 reads SQVTM; CDR2 reads ANQGSEA.